This T cell receptor beta chain came from a study of blood T cell repertoires in COVID-19. In the study overall: Italy, Spain and the United States were the sources of the convalescent and acute COVID-19 samples. Sources were T cells, B-cell-depleted T cells, or PBMCs; the material itself was cDNA or gDNA.

Original handling: Amplification with reference gene primers provided the estimates of nucleated cell counts. The assay was immunoSEQ multiplex PCR, and TCRdb's table has in-frame clones only and misses some. V and J calls and clone size are copied from that table; D and trimming were computed from the DNA. The repertoire includes about 40,000 clones, roughly four fifths of them detected once, and roughly 2.7% sits in the top ten. The J segment lost 4 bases and the V segment lost 4 bases, leaving 2 bases of the junction unmatched. From germline, CDR1 is SGHNT and CDR2 YYREEE (reference sequence). The CDR3 covers 14 residues.

This TCR derives from a woman in her fifties or sixties with acute or convalescent COVID-19. What was sequenced was peripheral blood. The chain has TRBV5-4 and TRBJ2-2, with TRBD2 matching 9 bases. CDR3 in amino acids: CASSAGGVTGELFF. The CDR3 nucleotides are TGTGCCAGCAGCGCGGGAGGGGTCACCGGGGAGCTGTTTTTT.